A single sample gave rise to the 4 T cell receptor beta chains below, sequenced in a study of shared clonotypes between healthy human individuals. Naive CD8 cells lacked CD45RO, underwent positive selection for CCR7 and left out terminally differentiated effector memory CD45RA+ cells. Method: immunoSEQ multiplex PCR; TCRdb's copy keeps in-frame clones and lacks some. The sample yields millions of clones, approximately 94% seen once. What was sequenced was naive CD8+ T cells sorted from blood. The receptor set was obtained from a man aged 18 to 30 in good health.

The genes are TRBV7-9 and TRBJ1-2; D is uncertain. Germline assignment: CDR1 SEHNR and CDR2 FQNEAQ (reference sequence). Trimming pared 1 base from V and 9 bases from J, leaving 6 bases between. CDR3 length equals 11 residues. CDR3 protein: CASSLGGRYTF. Here the CDR3 DNA reads TGTGCCAGCAGCTTAGGAGGTCGCTACACCTTC.

The genes are TRBV7-9 and TRBJ2-7; no reliable D call. The CDR3 is made up of 11 amino acids. Between the trimmed V and J ends, which lost 2 bases and 6 bases, there was a span of 5 bases. Germline V CDR1 and CDR2: SEHNR, FQNEAQ (reference sequence). The CDR3 loop reads CASSLSSEQYF. The CDR3 DNA reads TGTGCCAGCAGCTTATCTTCCGAGCAGTACTTC. Variable domain in full (rest from reference TRBV7-9 and TRBJ2-7): DTGVSQNPRHKITKRGQNVTFRCDPISEHNRLYWYRQTLGQGPEFLTYFQNEAQLEKSRLLSDRFSAERPKGSFSTLEIQRTEQGDSAMYLCASSLSSEQYFGPGTRLTVT.

The rearrangement uses TRBV28 and TRBJ2-1; 9 bases map to TRBD2. Germline assignment: CDR1 MDHEN and CDR2 SYDVKM. V gave up 5 bases and J gave up 2 bases; unmatched junction bases: 10. CDR3 length: 17 amino acids. In DNA form, the CDR3 reads TGTGCCAGCAGTGGCTCGCGGGAGGGCCCTACCTACAATGAGCAGTTCTTC. It encodes CASSGSREGPTYNEQFF.

This sequence joins TRBV19 and TRBJ1-2, with D perhaps TRBD1 (6 bases). V gave up 7 bases and J gave up 2 bases, with 8 bases separating them. CDR3 length: 12 residues. Looked up from germline, CDR1 is LNHDA and CDR2 is SQIVND (reference sequence). The CDR3 sequence is CASKQGNYGYTF. In DNA form, the CDR3 reads TGTGCCAGTAAACAGGGCAACTATGGCTACACCTTC.